The 14 T cell receptor beta chains reported below all come from one sample, sequenced in a study of beta chain features in type 1 diabetes. All of the isolated RNA was reverse transcribed, so expressed TCRB transcripts were sequenced. The table came from immunoSEQ multiplex PCR; TCRdb's copy has only in-frame clones and leaves some out. The table lists 150,000 to 190,000 clones, roughly 8.1% of them singletons. The sample consisted of central memory CD4+ T cells from blood. The receptors were gathered from a man between 18 and 35 years old in good health.

This clone has a handful of counts. The gene calls are TRBV6-5 and TRBJ2-7; D unclear. Deletions cut 8 bases from V and 0 bases from J, with 11 bases between. This CDR3 comprises 13 residues. Germline V gives CDR1 MNHEY, CDR2 SVGAGI. For the CDR3, the DNA is TGTGCCAGCGCACCCCCGGGCTCCTACGAGCAGTACTTC. Translated: CASAPPGSYEQYF.

J is TRBJ2-5 and V is TRBV5-1, with 7 bases identical to TRBD1. V lost 4 bases and J lost 4; bases outside the gene matches: 7. The CDR3 totals 14 residues. CDR1 SGHRS and CDR2 YFSETQ come from the germline V gene. CDR3: CASSDTGVGETQYF. CDR3 DNA sequence: TGCGCCAGCAGCGACACAGGGGTGGGAGAGACCCAGTACTTC.

V is TRBV7-2 and J is TRBJ2-3; 9 bases are shared with TRBD2. CDR1 is SGHTA, CDR2 FQGNSA, per germline. With V trimmed by 2 bases and J by 1 base, 4 bases remained unmatched. CDR3 length: 16 amino acids. The CDR3 sequence is CASSLLSGGRTDTQYF. CDR3 coding DNA: TGTGCCAGCAGCTTACTGAGCGGGGGGCGCACAGATACGCAGTATTTT.

The chain couples TRBV4-3 to TRBJ1-2; 7 bases map to TRBD1. The length of the CDR3 is 14 residues. Germline values: CDR1 LGHNA, CDR2 YSLEER. The V and J ends lost 0 bases and 10 bases, in that order; junction bases with no gene match: 8. The CDR3 reads CASSQETRQGFYTF. For the CDR3, the DNA is TGCGCCAGCAGCCAAGAAACCCGACAGGGTTTCTACACCTTC.

The V gene is TRBV6-6, the J gene TRBJ1-5; D is possibly TRBD1 (5 bases). The CDR3 length is 13 residues. Germline loops: CDR1 MNHNY, CDR2 SVGAGI (reference sequence). Trimming pared 7 bases from V and 3 bases from J, leaving 10 bases between. In nucleotides, the CDR3 is TGTGCCAGCACCCGGGGGGTCAATCAGCCCCAGCATTTT. Protein sequence: CASTRGVNQPQHF.

The chain employs TRBV9 and TRBJ2-7, with TRBD1 as a possible D gene (6 bases). V was cut by 3 bases and J by 0 bases, with 13 bases left in between. The CDR3 is 15 amino acids. Germline CDR1 and CDR2: SGDLS and YYNGEE. CDR3 in amino acids: CASSGGHSVSYEQYF. The CDR3 DNA reads as TGTGCCAGCAGCGGGGGACACTCCGTCTCCTACGAGCAGTACTTC.

The V and J genes are TRBV14 and TRBJ2-7; TRBD1 agrees at 9 bases. CDR3 length equals 15 residues. With V trimmed by 4 bases and J by 6 bases, 10 bases remained unmatched. Germline-derived CDR1 and CDR2 are SGHDN and FVKESK. CDR3 sequence reads: CASSRDRVPLAEQYF. The CDR3 DNA sequence: TGTGCCAGCAGCCGGGACAGGGTTCCGTTGGCCGAGCAGTACTTC.

This clone has only a few counts. The rearrangement uses TRBV7-8 and TRBJ1-5, with D unresolved. The CDR3 sequence is 14 residues long. The germline V gene has CDR1 SGHVS and CDR2 FQNEAQ. Trimming removed 1 base from V and 4 bases from J, with 8 bases in between. The CDR3 DNA reads as TGTGCCAGCAGCTTAGGACTCGCAAATCAGCCCCAGCATTTT. The encoded protein is CASSLGLANQPQHF.

The gene calls are TRBV6-1 and TRBJ2-5; 10 bases map to TRBD1. This CDR3 comprises 13 residues. CDR1 MNHNS and CDR2 SASEGT come from the germline V gene. V trimming: 7 bases; J trimming: 8 bases; junction bases outside the gene matches: 7. The CDR3 sequence is CASIPGQGDTQYF. Here the CDR3 DNA reads TGTGCCAGCATCCCAGGACAGGGGGATACCCAGTACTTC.

The chain employs TRBV7-2 and TRBJ2-7; D ambiguous. The CDR3 length is 15 residues. The V end was cut by 5 bases, the J end by 2 bases, with 16 bases between. The V gene's germline CDR1 is SGHTA and CDR2 FQGNSA. Here the CDR3 DNA reads TGTGCCAGCAGCCCGCAATATGACACCCCCTACGAGCAGTACTTC. Its translation is CASSPQYDTPYEQYF.

The rearrangement uses TRBV28 and TRBJ2-3; 7 positions match TRBD2. This CDR3 comprises 15 residues. Germline CDR1 is MDHEN and CDR2 is SYDVKM. Germline trimming cut 2 bases from V and 4 bases from J; bases unmatched to any gene: 6. In DNA form, the CDR3 reads TGTGCCAGCAGTTTACGCGGGAGCTTGTCAGATACGCAGTATTTT. Residues: CASSLRGSLSDTQYF.

The chain recombines TRBV4-1 with TRBJ1-2; D is ambiguous. The CDR3 is 17 amino acids. V was cut by 0 bases and J by 2 bases, with 16 bases left in between. The germline gives CDR1 MGHRA, CDR2 YSYEKL. In nucleotides, the CDR3 is TGCGCCAGCAGCCAAGATGGCTCTCTAGGCCGAAACTATGGCTACACCTTC. Amino acid sequence: CASSQDGSLGRNYGYTF.

This clone showed up many times. The rearrangement uses TRBV9 and TRBJ2-5; tentatively, D is TRBD2 (5 bases). V was trimmed by 0 bases and J by 5 bases, leaving 11 bases between them. CDR1 and CDR2 (germline): SGDLS, YYNGEE. The CDR3 loop spans 14 amino acids. The CDR3 bases are TGTGCCAGCAGCGTAGCAGGCAGGAGGGAGACCCAGTACTTC. Its protein product is CASSVAGRRETQYF.

V usage is TRBV11-3 and J usage is TRBJ2-3; the D is unclear. The germline V gene encodes CDR1 SGHNT and CDR2 YENEEA. Trimming pared 1 base from V and 0 bases from J, leaving 5 bases between. The CDR3 length is 14 residues. CDR3 in DNA: TGTGCCAGCAGCTTAGCCAGGAGCACAGATACGCAGTATTTT. This codes for CASSLARSTDTQYF.